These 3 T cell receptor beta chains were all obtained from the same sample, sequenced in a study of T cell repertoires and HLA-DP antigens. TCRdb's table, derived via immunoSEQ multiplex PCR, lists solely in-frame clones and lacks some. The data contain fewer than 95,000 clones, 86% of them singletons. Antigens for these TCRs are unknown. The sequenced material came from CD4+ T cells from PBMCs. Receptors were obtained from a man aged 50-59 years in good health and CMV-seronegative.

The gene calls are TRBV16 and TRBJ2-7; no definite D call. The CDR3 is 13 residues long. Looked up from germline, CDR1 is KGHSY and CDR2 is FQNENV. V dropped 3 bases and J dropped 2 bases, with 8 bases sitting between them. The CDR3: CASSQFRAYEQYF. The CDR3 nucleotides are TGTGCCAGCAGCCAGTTTAGGGCCTACGAGCAGTACTTC.

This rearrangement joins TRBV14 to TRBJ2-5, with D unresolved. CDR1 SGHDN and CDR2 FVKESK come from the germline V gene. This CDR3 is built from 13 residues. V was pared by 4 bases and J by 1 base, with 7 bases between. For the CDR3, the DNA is TGTGCCAGCAGCCGAAGCCTCCAAGAGACCCAGTACTTC. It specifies CASSRSLQETQYF.

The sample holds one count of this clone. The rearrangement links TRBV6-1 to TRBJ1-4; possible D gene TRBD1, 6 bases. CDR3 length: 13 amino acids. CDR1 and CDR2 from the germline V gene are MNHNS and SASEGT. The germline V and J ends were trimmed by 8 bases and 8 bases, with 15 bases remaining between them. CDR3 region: CASEQGLGEKLFF. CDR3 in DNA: TGTGCCAGCGAACAGGGTCTTGGAGAAAAACTGTTTTTT.